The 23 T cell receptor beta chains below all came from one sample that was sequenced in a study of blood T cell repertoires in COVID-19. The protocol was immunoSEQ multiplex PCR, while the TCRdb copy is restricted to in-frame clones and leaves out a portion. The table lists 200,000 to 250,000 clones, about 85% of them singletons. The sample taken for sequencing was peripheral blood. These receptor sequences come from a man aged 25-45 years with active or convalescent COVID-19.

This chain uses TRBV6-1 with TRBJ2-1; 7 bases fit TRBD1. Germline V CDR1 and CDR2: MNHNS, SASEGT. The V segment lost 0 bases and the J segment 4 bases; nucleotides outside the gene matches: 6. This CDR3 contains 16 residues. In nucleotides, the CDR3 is TGTGCCAGCAGTGAAGCCGACAGGGTGGGTTACAATGAGCAGTTCTTC. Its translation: CASSEADRVGYNEQFF.

DNA of the CDR3: TGTGCCAGCAGCCAAGAATTCCGGACAGGGGTGAGAACAGATACGCAGTATTTT. Its translation: CASSQEFRTGVRTDTQYF. This chain joins TRBV4-2 and TRBJ2-3; 9 bases map to TRBD1. The V gene's germline CDR1 is LGHNA and CDR2 YNFKEQ. V gave up 0 bases and J gave up 3 bases; unmatched junction bases: 10. The CDR3 extends over 18 amino acids.

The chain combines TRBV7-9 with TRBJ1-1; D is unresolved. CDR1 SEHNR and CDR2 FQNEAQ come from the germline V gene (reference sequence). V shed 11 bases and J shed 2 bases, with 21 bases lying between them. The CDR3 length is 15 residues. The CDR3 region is CACPPRLPFNTEAFF. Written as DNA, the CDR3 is TGTGCCTGCCCCCCGCGGTTACCCTTTAACACTGAAGCTTTCTTT. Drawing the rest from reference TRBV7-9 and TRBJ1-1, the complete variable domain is DTGVSQNPRHKITKRGQNVTFRCDPISEHNRLYWYRQTLGQGPEFLTYFQNEAQLEKSRLLSDRFSAERPKGSFSTLEIQRTEQGDSAMYLCACPPRLPFNTEAFFGQGTRLTVV.

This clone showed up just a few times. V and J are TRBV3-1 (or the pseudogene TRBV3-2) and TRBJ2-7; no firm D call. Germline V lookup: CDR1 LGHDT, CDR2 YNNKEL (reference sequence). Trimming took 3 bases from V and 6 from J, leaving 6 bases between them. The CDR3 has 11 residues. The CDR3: CASSQQREQYF. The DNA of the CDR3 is TGTGCCAGCAGCCAGCAGCGCGAGCAGTACTTC.

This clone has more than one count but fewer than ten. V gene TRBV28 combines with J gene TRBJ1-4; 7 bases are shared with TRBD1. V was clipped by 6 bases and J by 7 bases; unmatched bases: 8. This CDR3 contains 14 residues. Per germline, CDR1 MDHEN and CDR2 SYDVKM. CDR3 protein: CASRPTGIGEKLFF. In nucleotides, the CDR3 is TGTGCCAGCAGACCGACAGGGATTGGTGAAAAACTGTTTTTT.

The CDR3 DNA reads TGTGCCACCAGTGACCCCGGACAGATCACAGATACGCAGTATTTT. Residues: CATSDPGQITDTQYF. The rearrangement links TRBV24-1 to TRBJ2-3; possible D gene TRBD1, 6 bases. Trimming stripped 4 bases from V and 2 bases from J, with 12 bases between. This CDR3 comprises 15 residues. CDR1 and CDR2 (germline): KGHDR, SFDVKD.

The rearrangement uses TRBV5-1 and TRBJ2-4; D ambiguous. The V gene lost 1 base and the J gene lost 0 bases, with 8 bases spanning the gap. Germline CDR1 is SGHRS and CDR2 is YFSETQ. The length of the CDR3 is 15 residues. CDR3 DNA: TGCGCCAGCAGCTTGCTCGTGTCAGCCAAAAACATTCAGTACTTC. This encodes CASSLLVSAKNIQYF.

DNA of the CDR3: TGTGCCAGCAGCTTTAGCGGGGGGAACTACGAGCAGTACTTC. Translation: CASSFSGGNYEQYF. J is TRBJ2-7 and V is TRBV7-2; 10 nucleotides agree with TRBD2. The CDR3 has 14 residues. J was trimmed by 3 bases and V by 3 bases; bases with no gene match: 2. CDR1 and CDR2 from the germline V gene are SGHTA and FQGNSA.

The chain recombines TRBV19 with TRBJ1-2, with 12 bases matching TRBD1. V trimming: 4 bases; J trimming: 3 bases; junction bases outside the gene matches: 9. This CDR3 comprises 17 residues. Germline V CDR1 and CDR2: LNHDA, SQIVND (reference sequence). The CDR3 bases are TGTGCCAGTAGTACCGGGACAGGGGGCTCGCGGGACTATGGCTACACCTTC. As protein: CASSTGTGGSRDYGYTF.

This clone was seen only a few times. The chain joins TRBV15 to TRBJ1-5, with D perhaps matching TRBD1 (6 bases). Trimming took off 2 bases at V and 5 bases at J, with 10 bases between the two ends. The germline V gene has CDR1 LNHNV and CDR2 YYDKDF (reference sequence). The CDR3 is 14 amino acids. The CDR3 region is CATSRRTVDQPQHF. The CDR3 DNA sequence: TGTGCCACCAGCAGAAGGACAGTTGATCAGCCCCAGCATTTT.

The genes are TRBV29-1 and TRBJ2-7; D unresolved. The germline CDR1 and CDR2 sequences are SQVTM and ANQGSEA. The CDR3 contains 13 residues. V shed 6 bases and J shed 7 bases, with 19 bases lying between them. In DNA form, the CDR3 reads TGCAGCGTGATATTGATTAGCCCTCGGGAGCAGTACTTC. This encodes CSVILISPREQYF.

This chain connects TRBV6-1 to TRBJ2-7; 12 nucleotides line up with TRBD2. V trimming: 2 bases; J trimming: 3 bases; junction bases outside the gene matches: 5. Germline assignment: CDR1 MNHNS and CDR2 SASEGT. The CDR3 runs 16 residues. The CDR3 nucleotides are TGTGCCAGCAGTGAAAGTGGACTAGCGGGATTCTACGAGCAGTACTTC. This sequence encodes CASSESGLAGFYEQYF.

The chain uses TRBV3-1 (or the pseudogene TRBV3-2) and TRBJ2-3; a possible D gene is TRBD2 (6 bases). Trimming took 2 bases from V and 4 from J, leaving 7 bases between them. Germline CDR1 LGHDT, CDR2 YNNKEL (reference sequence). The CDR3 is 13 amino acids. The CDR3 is CASSQRGSDTQYF. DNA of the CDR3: TGTGCCAGCAGCCAACGGGGGTCAGATACGCAGTATTTT.

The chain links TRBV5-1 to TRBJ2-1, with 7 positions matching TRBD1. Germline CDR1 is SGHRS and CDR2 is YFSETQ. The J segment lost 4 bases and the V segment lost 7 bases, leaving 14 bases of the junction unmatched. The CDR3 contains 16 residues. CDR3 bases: TGCGCCAGCTCGCCACCTGGGACAGTATATTACAATGAGCAGTTCTTC. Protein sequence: CASSPPGTVYYNEQFF. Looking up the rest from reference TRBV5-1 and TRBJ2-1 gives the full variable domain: KAGVTQTPRYLIKTRGQQVTLSCSPISGHRSVSWYQQTPGQGLQFLFEYFSETQRNKGNFPGRFSGRQFSNSRSEMNVSTLELGDSALYLCASSPPGTVYYNEQFFGPGTRLTVL.

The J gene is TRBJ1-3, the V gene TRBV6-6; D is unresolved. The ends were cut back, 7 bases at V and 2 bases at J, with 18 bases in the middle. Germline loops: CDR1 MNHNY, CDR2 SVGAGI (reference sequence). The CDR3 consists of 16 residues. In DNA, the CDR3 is TGTGCCAGCATCGTCGAGGCCCTAGGAACTGGAAACACCATATATTTT. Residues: CASIVEALGTGNTIYF.

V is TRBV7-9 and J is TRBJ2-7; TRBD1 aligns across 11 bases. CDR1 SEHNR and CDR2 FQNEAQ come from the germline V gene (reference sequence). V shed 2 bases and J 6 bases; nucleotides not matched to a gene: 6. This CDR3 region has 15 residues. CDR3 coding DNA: TGTGCCAGCAGCTTACTTGGACAGGGGGCTTCCGAGCAGTACTTC. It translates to CASSLLGQGASEQYF.

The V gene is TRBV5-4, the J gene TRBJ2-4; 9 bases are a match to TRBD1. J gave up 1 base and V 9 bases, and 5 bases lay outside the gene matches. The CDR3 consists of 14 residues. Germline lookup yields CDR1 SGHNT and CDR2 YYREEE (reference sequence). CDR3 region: CAITGGAAKNIQYF. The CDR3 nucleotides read TGTGCCATTACAGGGGGCGCTGCCAAAAACATTCAGTACTTC.

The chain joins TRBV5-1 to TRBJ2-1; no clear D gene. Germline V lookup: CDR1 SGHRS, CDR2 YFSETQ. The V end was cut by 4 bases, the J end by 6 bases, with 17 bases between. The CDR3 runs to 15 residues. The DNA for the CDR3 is TGCGCCAGCAGCCCTAACCCCGGCGGAATCAATGAGCAGTTCTTC. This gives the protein CASSPNPGGINEQFF.

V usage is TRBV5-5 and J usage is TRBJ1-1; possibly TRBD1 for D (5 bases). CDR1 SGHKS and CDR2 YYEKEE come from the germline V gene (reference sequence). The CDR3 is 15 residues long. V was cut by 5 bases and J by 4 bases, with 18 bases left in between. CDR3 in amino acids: CASRLTGRGATEAFF. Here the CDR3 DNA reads TGTGCCAGCAGATTAACCGGGAGGGGTGCCACTGAAGCTTTCTTT.

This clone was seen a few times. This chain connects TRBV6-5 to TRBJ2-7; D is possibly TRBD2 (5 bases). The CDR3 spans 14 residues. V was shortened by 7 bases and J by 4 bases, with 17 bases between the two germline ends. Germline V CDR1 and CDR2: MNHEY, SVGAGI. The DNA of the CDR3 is TGTGCCAGCACCTACGGCGGAGGAGGTTACGAGCAGTACTTC. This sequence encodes CASTYGGGGYEQYF.

CDR3 coding DNA: TGTGCCATCAGTGAACGGGACAGCAAAGACGAGCAGTACTTC. Protein sequence: CAISERDSKDEQYF. This chain joins TRBV10-3 and TRBJ2-7, with 7 bases fitting TRBD1. This CDR3 region has 14 residues. Germline V gene sequence: CDR1 ENHRY, CDR2 SYGVKD. The V and J ends lost 3 bases and 5 bases, in that order; junction bases with no gene match: 7.

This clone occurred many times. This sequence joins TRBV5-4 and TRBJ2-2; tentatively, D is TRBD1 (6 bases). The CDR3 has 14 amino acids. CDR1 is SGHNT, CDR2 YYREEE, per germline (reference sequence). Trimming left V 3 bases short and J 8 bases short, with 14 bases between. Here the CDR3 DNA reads TGTGCCAGCAGCTCCTGGGGGCGCAGGGGGGAGCTGTTTTTT. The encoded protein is CASSSWGRRGELFF.

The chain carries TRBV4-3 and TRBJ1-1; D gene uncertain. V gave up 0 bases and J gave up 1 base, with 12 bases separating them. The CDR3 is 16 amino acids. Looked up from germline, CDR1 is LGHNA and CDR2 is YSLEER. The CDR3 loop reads CASSQELTRENTEAFF. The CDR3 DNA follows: TGCGCCAGCAGCCAAGAGTTGACCCGGGAGAACACTGAAGCTTTCTTT.